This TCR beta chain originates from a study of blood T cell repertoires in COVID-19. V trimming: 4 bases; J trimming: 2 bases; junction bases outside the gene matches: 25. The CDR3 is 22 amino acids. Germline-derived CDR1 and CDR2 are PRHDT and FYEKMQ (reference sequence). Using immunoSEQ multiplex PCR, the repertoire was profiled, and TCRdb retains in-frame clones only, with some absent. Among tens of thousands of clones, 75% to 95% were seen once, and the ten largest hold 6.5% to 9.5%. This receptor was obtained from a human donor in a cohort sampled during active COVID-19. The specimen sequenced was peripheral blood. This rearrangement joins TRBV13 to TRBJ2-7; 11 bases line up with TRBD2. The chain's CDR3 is CASSSRRSFLAGGTQPAYEQYF. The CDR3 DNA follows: TGTGCCAGCAGCTCCCGCCGATCCTTTCTAGCGGGGGGAACCCAACCCGCCTACGAGCAGTACTTC.